This TCR beta chain derives from a study of molecular identifiers for immune sequencing clone quantification. From the PCR reads, TCRdb called clonotypes with MiXCR, one entry per CDR3 protein. The table shows 100,000 or so distinct CDR3 sequences, with under 40% occurring only once. V was cut by 8 bases and J by 5 bases, with 10 bases left in between. The CDR3 is 12 residues long. Germline values: CDR1 LGHDT, CDR2 YNNKEL (reference sequence). This clonotype was detected only a few times. This sequence joins TRBV3-1 and TRBJ2-1; D gene unclear. The receptor was isolated from a human donor in good health. Some libraries in this study had Jurkat cell RNA spiked in. The source material was naive CD8+ T cells from blood, with Jurkat cell RNA spiked in. Subset: FACS-sorted CD8+CD4-CCR7+CD45RA+ naive T cells. CDR3 DNA sequence: TGTGCCAGCGGCCTAGTTCACAATGAGCAGTTCTTC. Residues: CASGLVHNEQFF.